The present entry profiles one TCR beta chain with its context. Source study methods: Counts of nucleated cells, estimated from reference gene primer amplification, were obtained. Only in-frame clones appear in the TCRdb table, and some are missing; sequencing was by immunoSEQ multiplex PCR. Clone size and the V and J calls come from that table; the DNA yielded D and trimming. The table has 250,000 or so clones, 70% to 85% seen once. The entry originates in a study of blood T cell repertoires in COVID-19. Turning to the study itself: From T cells, B-cell-depleted T cells, or PBMCs came the material, which was cDNA or gDNA.

The clonotype comes from a woman aged 80 or over with acute or convalescent COVID-19. Material: peripheral blood.

The CDR3 here is CATSQPRGNYGYTF. The CDR3 DNA reads TGTGCCACCAGTCAGCCGAGAGGTAACTATGGCTACACCTTC. V and J are TRBV24-1 and TRBJ1-2; D gene uncertain. Deletions cut 6 bases from V and 1 base from J, with 11 bases between. Germline CDR1 is KGHDR and CDR2 is SFDVKD. The CDR3 spans 14 residues.